These T cell receptor beta chains were read from a single sample in a study of shared clonotypes between healthy human individuals. TCRdb's table, derived via immunoSEQ multiplex PCR, lists solely in-frame clones and lacks some. The data hold roughly 2.2 million clones, with around 93% observed a single time. The material sequenced was naive CD4+ T cells from PBMCs. The receptors shown here come from a man in his late teens or twenties in good health. Some clones in this sample may be carry-over from other donors' samples. The conserved cysteine and the conserved F or W are not part of the CDR3 here. For some rows the clone size is stated as once, few or many, or as a class when expanded; others skip it.

v_gene	abundance	j_gene	CDR3aa
TRBV5-4	NA	TRBJ2-7	ASSTTGDYEQY
TRBV14	NA	TRBJ2-1	ASSQDWARSSYNEQF
TRBV7-8	NA	TRBJ1-2	ASSRDRDYGYT
TRBV27	NA	TRBJ2-2	ASSLWGAGELF
TRBV6-5	NA	TRBJ2-7	ASSLSQGNSYEQY
TRBV5-5	NA	TRBJ2-3	ASSLATADTQY
TRBV4-1	NA	TRBJ2-7	ASSHGAPGTGIYEQY
TRBV28	NA	TRBJ1-2	ASSLLRGHGYT
TRBV6-1	NA	TRBJ1-1	ASSDRGRGNTEAF
TRBV28	NA	TRBJ1-3	ASRLGMYRNTIY
TRBV7-2	few	TRBJ2-1	ASSLFGGGFNEQF
TRBV10-3	NA	TRBJ1-1	AISGGGASGTEAF
TRBV7-2	NA	TRBJ1-4	ASSLTLGRSNEKLF
TRBV6-1	NA	TRBJ1-2	ATGDRGGYGYT
TRBV15	NA	TRBJ2-1	ATSRLGREQF
TRBV27	NA	TRBJ2-1	ASSFKASGASSSYNEQF
TRBV28	NA	TRBJ2-3	ASRTGPRGGSQY
TRBV5-6	once	NA	ASTEAGRGRTYEQY
TRBV5-6	NA	TRBJ2-4	ASKTRDTAKNIQY
TRBV19	NA	TRBJ2-6	ASSRDRHSPGANVLT
TRBV14	NA	TRBJ1-5	ASSQDYRLRQGVFVSNQPQH
TRBV5-6	NA	TRBJ1-5	ASSLAAKGNQPQH
TRBV11-3	NA	TRBJ2-1	ASSRPYSEQF
TRBV7-9	NA	TRBJ1-1	ASRAEGNTEAF
TRBV5-1	NA	TRBJ1-2	ASSDRGTGDGYT
TRBV7-2	NA	TRBJ2-1	ASSLAETSGSSYNEQF
TRBV6-5	NA	TRBJ2-7	ASSQPRQASYEQY
TRBV4-2	NA	TRBJ1-2	ASSRSGNGANYGYT
TRBV28	NA	TRBJ1-5	ASSDTSGTPPRQPQH
TRBV2	once	TRBJ2-7	ASSVQGGEQY
TRBV5-8	NA	TRBJ2-3	ASRAGRQRADTQY
TRBV5-5	NA	TRBJ1-3	ASSAPGTGGSGNTIY
TRBV28	NA	TRBJ1-5	ASNLGQRDQPQH
TRBV5-1	NA	TRBJ1-1	ASSLFTVGGLMNTEAF
TRBV7-8	NA	TRBJ2-2	ASSSDRAITGELF
TRBV5-4	NA	TRBJ2-4	ASSLGGSVAKNIQY
TRBV7-9	few	TRBJ1-1	ASSSQGNTEAF
TRBV28	NA	TRBJ2-7	ASSPQAGHGY
TRBV6-5	NA	TRBJ2-7	ASSLSTGAEQY
TRBV5-4	NA	TRBJ1-2	ASSLAGGHYGYT
TRBV7-2	NA	TRBJ1-5	ASSGSNQPQH
TRBV14	NA	TRBJ1-1	ASSSSAGTLNTEAF
TRBV19	NA	TRBJ2-3	ASSSGQNTDTQY
TRBV5-8	once	TRBJ1-5	ASSLEVWSNQPQH
TRBV6-6	NA	TRBJ2-7	ASKGTSGSIREQY
TRBV5-1	NA	TRBJ2-3	ASSDNTDTQY
TRBV7-9	NA	TRBJ2-7	ASSKRARGFHPSSYEQY
TRBV5-1	NA	TRBJ2-3	ASSLARAGADTQY
TRBV10-3	NA	TRBJ2-4	AISDSGGQTKNIQY
TRBV7-2	NA	TRBJ2-7	ASSSDAYEQY